This entry lists 13 T cell receptor beta chains sequenced from one sample in a study of blood T cell repertoires in COVID-19 (dated by TCRdb to between 2020 and 2021). Libraries were constructed by the immunoSEQ multiplex PCR assay. TCRdb took this table from immuneACCESS and kept in-frame rearrangements with V and J called. Such tables lack part of the clones; where checked against another copy, unresolved V genes explain under half of the gap, and the rest is unexplained. Across this sample there are roughly 250,000 clones, with 65% to 85% seen only once. Approximately 5.7% of the sample goes to the ten largest clones. The sample was peripheral blood. The receptors stem from a human donor in a cohort sampled during active COVID-19.

This chain joins TRBV6-5 and TRBJ1-2; maybe TRBD1 (5 bases). Between the trimmed V and J ends, which lost 5 bases and 5 bases, there was a span of 12 bases. The germline V gene has CDR1 MNHEY and CDR2 SVGAGI. This CDR3 contains 13 residues. The CDR3 bases are TGTGCCAGCAGTCCAACAGGTTCATATGGCTACACCTTC. Translated, it gives CASSPTGSYGYTF.

The V gene is TRBV9, the J gene TRBJ2-3, with D perhaps TRBD1 (5 bases). This CDR3 is 16 amino acids long. The V end lost 0 bases, the J end lost 2 bases, and 13 bases lay between the germline ends. The germline CDR1 and CDR2 sequences are SGDLS and YYNGEE. The CDR3, as DNA: TGTGCCAGCAGCGTAGGGGCCAGCAGGGCCACAGATACGCAGTATTTT. Amino acids: CASSVGASRATDTQYF.

V is TRBV6-1 and J is TRBJ1-5; 9 bases agree with TRBD1. Germline CDR1 reads MNHNS; CDR2 reads SASEGT. J lost 0 bases, V lost 3 bases, and 9 bases had no gene match. The CDR3 sequence is 18 residues long. The CDR3 sequence is CASSEGGQGVYSNQPQHF. The CDR3 coding sequence is TGTGCCAGCAGTGAGGGGGGACAGGGTGTTTATAGCAATCAGCCCCAGCATTTT.

CDR3 nucleotide sequence: TGCGCCAGCAGCCACGGGGGGCAGGAGACCCAGTACTTC. It specifies CASSHGGQETQYF. The gene calls are TRBV4-1 and TRBJ2-5; D may be TRBD2 (7 bases). The V end lost 3 bases, the J end lost 5 bases, and 10 bases lay between the germline ends. This CDR3 has 13 residues. The germline CDR1 and CDR2 sequences are MGHRA and YSYEKL.

This chain connects TRBV5-1 to TRBJ2-3; D is uncertain. The V end was cut by 1 base, the J end by 4 bases, with 10 bases between. The germline gives CDR1 SGHRS, CDR2 YFSETQ. This CDR3 is built from 14 residues. DNA of the CDR3: TGCGCCAGCAGCTTGAGTACCCCGGCAGATACGCAGTATTTT. Its protein product is CASSLSTPADTQYF.

This clone was seen a few times. The V and J genes are TRBV9 and TRBJ1-2, with D unresolved. Per the germline V gene, CDR1 is SGDLS and CDR2 is YYNGEE. V gave up 0 bases and J gave up 8 bases, with 17 bases separating them. This CDR3 contains 15 residues. The CDR3 DNA reads as TGTGCCAGCAGCGTAGATCCGACGCCAGGCTGGGGCTACACCTTC. It yields the protein CASSVDPTPGWGYTF.

In its sample, this clone was seen a few times. The CDR3 DNA sequence: TGTGCCAGCCTATTAGTAACAGGGGCAAACACCATATATTTT. This translates into CASLLVTGANTIYF. The chain joins TRBV6-5 to TRBJ1-3; 7 nucleotides align to TRBD1. The junction had 10 bases not matched to a gene; V was cut back by 8 bases and J by 6 bases. The germline CDR1 and CDR2 sequences are MNHEY and SVGAGI. The CDR3 has 14 amino acids.

The chain combines TRBV6-1 with TRBJ2-3; 14 bases agree with TRBD2. V was clipped by 4 bases and J by 4 bases; unmatched bases: 4. Germline assignment: CDR1 MNHNS and CDR2 SASEGT. This CDR3 comprises 16 residues. CDR3 protein: CASSVGLAGGADTQYF. Here the CDR3 DNA reads TGTGCCAGCAGTGTCGGACTAGCGGGGGGTGCAGATACGCAGTATTTT.

The J gene is TRBJ2-7, the V gene TRBV19; TRBD1 aligns across 7 bases. CDR3 size: 13 residues. Germline-derived CDR1 and CDR2 are LNHDA and SQIVND (reference sequence). The V and J ends lost 6 bases and 4 bases, in that order; junction bases with no gene match: 6. The CDR3 is CASRAQGVYEQYF. The DNA of the CDR3 is TGTGCCAGTAGAGCGCAGGGGGTTTACGAGCAGTACTTC.

This clone has a count of ten or more. This chain joins TRBV27 and TRBJ2-1; possible D gene TRBD1, 6 bases. This CDR3 has 16 residues. CDR1 and CDR2 from the germline V gene are MNHEY and SMNVEV (reference sequence). Trimming cost V 5 bases and J 4 bases, with 18 bases left between them. Here the CDR3 DNA reads TGTGCCAGCAGTCCGGGACAAGGGCTGGGATACAATGAGCAGTTCTTC. This gives the protein CASSPGQGLGYNEQFF.

This clone was found once. Other DNA variants within this sample encode the same CDR3. The chain recombines TRBV7-2 with TRBJ1-1, with D tentatively TRBD1 (5 bases). CDR3 size: 14 residues. Germline CDR1 and CDR2: SGHTA and FQGNSA. With 1 base removed from V and 2 bases from J, the gap between germline ends came to 8 bases. The CDR3 region is CASSLVGGNTEAFF. CDR3 coding DNA: TGTGCCAGCAGCTTAGTGGGGGGAAACACTGAAGCTTTCTTT.

The gene calls are TRBV27 and TRBJ2-7, with D possibly matching TRBD1 (6 bases). Germline CDR1 is MNHEY and CDR2 is SMNVEV (reference sequence). This CDR3 region has 15 residues. V was cut by 2 bases and J by 6 bases, with 17 bases left in between. CDR3 bases: TGTGCCAGCAGTTTAAGGAAAGGGGGACCCTCCGAGCAGTACTTC. Residues: CASSLRKGGPSEQYF.

The gene calls are TRBV6-6 and TRBJ1-1; weak D call: TRBD1 (5 bases). V gave up 5 bases and J gave up 4 bases, with 8 bases separating them. Germline V gene sequence: CDR1 MNHNY, CDR2 SVGAGI (reference sequence). This CDR3 is 12 amino acids long. The CDR3 sequence is CASSPGVTEAFF. CDR3 nucleotides: TGTGCCAGCAGTCCGGGGGTCACTGAAGCTTTCTTT.